These T cell receptor beta chains were read from a single sample in a study of Ad26.COV2.S vaccination and SARS-CoV-2 variants. TCRdb's copy holds only in-frame clones and misses some; the assay was immunoSEQ multiplex PCR. The sample holds 200,000 to 300,000 clones, roughly 90% seen once. The sample here was peripheral blood, taken in a trial of Ad26.COV2.S vaccine versus placebo. The receptors were sampled from a person aged 18-60 years who received the Ad26.COV2.S COVID-19 vaccine or a placebo. Each CDR3 is given with its conserved first and last residue. The D gene is left open where the match is weak. A row's size may be missing; if present it is once, few, many or a size class.

j_call v_call clone_size d_call cdr3_aa cdr3_nt
TRBJ2-7 TRBV29-1 once - CSVGGNEQYF TGCAGCGTTGGGGGAAACGAGCAGTACTTC
TRBJ2-6 TRBV5-4 - - CASSLQGRGSGANVLTF TGTGCCAGCAGCTTGCAGGGTAGGGGGTCTGGGGCCAACGTCCTGACTTTC
TRBJ2-7 TRBV7-9 - TRBD2 CASSLAERGGDEQYF TGTGCCAGCAGCTTAGCGGAAAGGGGAGGGGACGAGCAGTACTTC
TRBJ1-1 TRBV25-1 once TRBD1 CASSNIDRGNTEAFF TGTGCCAGTTCGAATATAGACAGGGGTAACACTGAAGCTTTCTTT
TRBJ2-1 TRBV3-1/TRBV3-2 - - CASSQVGGLDEQFF TGTGCCAGCAGCCAAGTTGGGGGCCTCGATGAGCAGTTCTTC
TRBJ2-5 TRBV24-1 - - CATSDPNKETQYF TGTGCCACCAGTGATCCCAATAAAGAGACCCAGTACTTC
TRBJ2-3 TRBV19 - - CASSIGAVSTDTQYF TGTGCCAGTAGTATAGGGGCGGTTAGCACAGATACGCAGTATTTT
TRBJ2-1 TRBV19 - TRBD2 CASKLAGGREQFF TGTGCCAGTAAGCTAGCGGGAGGGCGTGAGCAGTTCTTC
TRBJ2-7 TRBV27 - - CASSLSIGTDEQYF TGTGCCAGCAGTTTATCTATAGGGACTGACGAGCAGTACTTC
TRBJ2-2 TRBV5-4 - TRBD2 CASTLKRGGPSGELFF TGTGCCAGCACCTTAAAGCGGGGGGGACCGTCAGGGGAGCTGTTTTTT
TRBJ1-5 TRBV6-1 - TRBD1 CASSDGGTGQRQPQHF TGTGCCAGCAGTGACGGCGGGACAGGGCAGCGGCAGCCCCAGCATTTT
TRBJ1-5 TRBV6-5 - - CASSSGGNQPQHF TGTGCCAGCAGTTCGGGTGGCAATCAGCCCCAGCATTTT
TRBJ1-5 TRBV24-1 - - CATSDGVSNQPQHF TGTGCCACCAGTGATGGGGTTAGTAATCAGCCCCAGCATTTT
TRBJ2-7 TRBV20-1 - - CSIDSGTEYF TGCAGCATTGATTCCGGGACTGAGTACTTC
TRBJ2-7 TRBV4-2 few TRBD1 CASSQDLRDRDGEQYF TGTGCCAGCAGCCAAGATTTGCGGGACAGGGATGGCGAGCAGTACTTC
TRBJ1-3 TRBV27 - - CASSLGSGNTIYF TGTGCCAGCAGTTTAGGGTCGGGAAACACCATATATTTT
TRBJ2-7 TRBV6-5 once - CASSYSSAGSYEQYF TGTGCCAGCAGTTACTCCTCGGCAGGGTCCTACGAGCAGTACTTC
TRBJ2-7 TRBV10-3 - TRBD2 CAIGIAGGPPGEQYF TGTGCCATCGGGATAGCGGGGGGCCCTCCTGGGGAGCAGTACTTC